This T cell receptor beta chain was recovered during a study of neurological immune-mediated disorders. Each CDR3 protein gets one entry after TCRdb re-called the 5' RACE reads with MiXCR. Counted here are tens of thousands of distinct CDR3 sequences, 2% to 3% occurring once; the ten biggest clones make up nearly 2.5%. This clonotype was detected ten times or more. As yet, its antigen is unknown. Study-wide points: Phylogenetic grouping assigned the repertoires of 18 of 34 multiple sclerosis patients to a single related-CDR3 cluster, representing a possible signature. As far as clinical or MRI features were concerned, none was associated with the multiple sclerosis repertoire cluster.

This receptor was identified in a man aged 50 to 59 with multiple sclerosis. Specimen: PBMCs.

This CDR3 is CASSPQGSGTEAFF. The CDR3 DNA follows: TGTGCCAGCAGCCCCCAGGGATCGGGAACTGAAGCTTTCTTT. This chain uses TRBV7-2 with TRBJ1-1; tentatively, D is TRBD1 (5 bases). This CDR3 contains 14 residues. Germline V gives CDR1 SGHTA, CDR2 FQGNSA. The ends were cut back, 5 bases at V and 5 bases at J, with 15 bases in the middle.